This T cell receptor beta chain comes out of a study of blood T cell repertoires in COVID-19. The germline CDR1 and CDR2 sequences are MDHEN and SYDVKM. CDR3 length: 17 residues. V lost 5 bases to trimming and J lost 1 base, with 18 bases between them. Profiled with immunoSEQ multiplex PCR; TCRdb holds only in-frame clones, not every one. In the table there are 300,000 to 350,000 clones, about 90% of which are singletons. Participants had their cohort set by participant-reported clinical history. This receptor was identified in a woman aged 25-40 years who had recovered from COVID-19. The rearrangement uses TRBV28 and TRBJ1-5; perhaps TRBD1 as D (6 bases). Sequencing was performed on PBMCs or T cells enriched from blood (not recorded which). This chain's CDR3 is CASSPPQGQGSNQPQHF. The DNA for the CDR3 is TGTGCCAGCAGTCCCCCTCAAGGGCAGGGGAGCAATCAGCCCCAGCATTTT.